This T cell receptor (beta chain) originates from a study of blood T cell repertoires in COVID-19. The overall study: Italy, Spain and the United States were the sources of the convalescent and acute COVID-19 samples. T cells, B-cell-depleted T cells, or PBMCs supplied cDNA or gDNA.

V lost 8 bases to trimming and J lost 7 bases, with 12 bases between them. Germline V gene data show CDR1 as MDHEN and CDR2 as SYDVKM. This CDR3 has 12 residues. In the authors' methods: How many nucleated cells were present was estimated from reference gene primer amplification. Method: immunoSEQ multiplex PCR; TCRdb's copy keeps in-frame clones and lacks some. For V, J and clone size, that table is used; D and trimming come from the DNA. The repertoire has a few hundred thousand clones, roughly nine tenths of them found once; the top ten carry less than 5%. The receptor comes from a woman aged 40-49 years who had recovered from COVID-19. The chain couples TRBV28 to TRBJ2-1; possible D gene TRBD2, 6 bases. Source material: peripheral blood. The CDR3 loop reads CASRDSSNEQFF. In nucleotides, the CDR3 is TGTGCCAGCCGGGACTCTTCTAATGAGCAGTTCTTC.